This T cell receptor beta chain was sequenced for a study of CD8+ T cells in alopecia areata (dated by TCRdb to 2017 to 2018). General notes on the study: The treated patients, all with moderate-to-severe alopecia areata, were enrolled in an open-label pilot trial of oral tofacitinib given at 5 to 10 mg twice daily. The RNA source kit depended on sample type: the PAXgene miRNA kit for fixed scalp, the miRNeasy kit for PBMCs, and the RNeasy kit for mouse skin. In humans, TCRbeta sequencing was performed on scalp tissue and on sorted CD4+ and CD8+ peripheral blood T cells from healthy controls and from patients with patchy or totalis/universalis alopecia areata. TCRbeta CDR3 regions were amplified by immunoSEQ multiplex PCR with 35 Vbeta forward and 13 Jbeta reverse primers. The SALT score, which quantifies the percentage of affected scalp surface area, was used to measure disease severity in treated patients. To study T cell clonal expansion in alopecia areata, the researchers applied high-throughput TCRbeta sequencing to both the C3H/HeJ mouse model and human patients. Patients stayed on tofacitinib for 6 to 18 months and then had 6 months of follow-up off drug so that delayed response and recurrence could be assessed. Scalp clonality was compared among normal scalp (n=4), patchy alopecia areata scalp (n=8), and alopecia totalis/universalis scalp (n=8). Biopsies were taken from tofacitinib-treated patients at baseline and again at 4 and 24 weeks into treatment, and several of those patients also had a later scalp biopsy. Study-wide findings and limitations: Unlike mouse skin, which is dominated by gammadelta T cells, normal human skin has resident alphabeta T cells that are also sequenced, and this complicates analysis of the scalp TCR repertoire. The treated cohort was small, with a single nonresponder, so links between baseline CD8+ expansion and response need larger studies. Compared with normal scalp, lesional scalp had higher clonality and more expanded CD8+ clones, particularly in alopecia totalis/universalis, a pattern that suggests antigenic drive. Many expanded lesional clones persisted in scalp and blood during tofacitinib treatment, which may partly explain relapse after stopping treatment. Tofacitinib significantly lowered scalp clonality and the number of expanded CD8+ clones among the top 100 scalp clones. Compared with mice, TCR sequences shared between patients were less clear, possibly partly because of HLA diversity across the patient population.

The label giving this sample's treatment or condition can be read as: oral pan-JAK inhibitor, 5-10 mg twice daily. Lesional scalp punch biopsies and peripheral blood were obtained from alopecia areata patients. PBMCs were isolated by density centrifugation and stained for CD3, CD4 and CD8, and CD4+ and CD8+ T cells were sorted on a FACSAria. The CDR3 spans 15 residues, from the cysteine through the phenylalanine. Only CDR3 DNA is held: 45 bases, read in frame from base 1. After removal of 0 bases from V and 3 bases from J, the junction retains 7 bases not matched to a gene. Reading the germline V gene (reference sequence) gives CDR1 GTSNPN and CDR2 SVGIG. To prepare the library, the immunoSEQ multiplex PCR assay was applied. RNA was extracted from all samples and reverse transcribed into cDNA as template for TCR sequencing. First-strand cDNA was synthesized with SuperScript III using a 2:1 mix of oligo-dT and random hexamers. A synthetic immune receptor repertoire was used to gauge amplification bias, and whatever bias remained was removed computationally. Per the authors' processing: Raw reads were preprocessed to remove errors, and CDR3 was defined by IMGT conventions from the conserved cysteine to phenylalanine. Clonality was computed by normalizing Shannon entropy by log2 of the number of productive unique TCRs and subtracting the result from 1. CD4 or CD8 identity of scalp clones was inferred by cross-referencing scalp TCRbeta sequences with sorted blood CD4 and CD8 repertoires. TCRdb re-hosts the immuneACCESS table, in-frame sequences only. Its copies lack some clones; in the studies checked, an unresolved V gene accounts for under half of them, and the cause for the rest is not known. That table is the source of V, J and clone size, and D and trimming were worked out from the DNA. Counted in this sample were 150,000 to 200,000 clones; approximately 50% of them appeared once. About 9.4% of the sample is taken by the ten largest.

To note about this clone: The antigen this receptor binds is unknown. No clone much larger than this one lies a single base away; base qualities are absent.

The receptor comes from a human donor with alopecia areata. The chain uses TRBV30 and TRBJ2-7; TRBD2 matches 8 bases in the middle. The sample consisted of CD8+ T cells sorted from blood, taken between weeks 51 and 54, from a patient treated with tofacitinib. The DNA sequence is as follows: TGTGCCTGGAGTGTCTCCGGGGGGGCCAACTACGAGCAGTACTTC. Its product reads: CAWSVSGGANYEQYF.